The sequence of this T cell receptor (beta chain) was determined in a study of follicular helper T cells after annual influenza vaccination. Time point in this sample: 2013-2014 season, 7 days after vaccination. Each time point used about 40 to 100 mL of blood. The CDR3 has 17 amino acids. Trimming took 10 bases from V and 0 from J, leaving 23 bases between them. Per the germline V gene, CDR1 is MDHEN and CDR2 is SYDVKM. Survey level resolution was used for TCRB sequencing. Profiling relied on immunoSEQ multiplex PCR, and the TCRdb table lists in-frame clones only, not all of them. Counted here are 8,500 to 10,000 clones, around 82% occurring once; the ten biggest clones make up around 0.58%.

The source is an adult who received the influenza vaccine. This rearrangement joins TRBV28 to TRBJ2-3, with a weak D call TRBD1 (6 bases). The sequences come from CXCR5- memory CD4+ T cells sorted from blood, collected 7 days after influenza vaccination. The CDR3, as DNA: TGTGCCACTACCCCCCCACCAGGGGTCGGGAGCACAGATACGCAGTATTTT. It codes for CATTPPPGVGSTDTQYF.